The clone carrying this TCR beta chain was counted a few times. Its antigen is still unknown. Deep level was the assay's run setting. Assay: immunoSEQ multiplex PCR; the TCRdb copy retains only in-frame clones and omits some. Counted here are about 2.4 million clones, just over 90% occurring once; the ten biggest clones make up over 0.12%. The data were obtained in a study of shared clonotypes between healthy human individuals. Regarding the study as a whole: Naive subsets generally had larger estimated richness than memory subsets.

All of the donors resided in Nashville, Tennessee, and each was a Caucasian adult. The study separated CD4+ cells into CD45RA+ naive and CD45RA-negative memory subsets. Germline V gene data show CDR1 as SGHVS and CDR2 as FQNEAQ. This CDR3 is 14 amino acids long. Trimming left V 2 bases short and J 10 bases short, with 12 bases between. The genes are TRBV7-8 and TRBJ1-6; maybe TRBD1 (5 bases). The receptor comes from a man younger than 35 in good health. Material for sequencing was naive CD4+ T cells sorted from blood. Noted subset: CD45RA+ positively selected. This CDR3 is CASSLWGSGSPLHF. DNA for the CDR3: TGTGCCAGCAGCTTATGGGGGTCCGGGTCACCCCTCCACTTT.